The T cell receptor (beta chain) under discussion was sequenced for a study of T cell clonotyping in hematopoietic cell transplantation. Turning to the study itself: Recipient samples before transplant were obtained post-cytoreduction.

Time point meaning: recipient sample about 28 days before transplant, after cytoreduction. Recipients were bled about 28 days pretransplant and at posttransplant days 30, 100, 180. Germline V gene lookup returns CDR1 SGHAT and CDR2 FQNNGV. The CDR3 covers 17 residues. V lost 1 base to trimming and J lost 6 bases; unmatched junction nucleotides: 13. Clones were sequenced by immunoSEQ multiplex PCR, and TCRdb holds only the in-frame ones, with some missing. The sample records approximately 44,000 clones, 82% being singletons. The material sequenced was peripheral blood mononuclear cells, taken before stem cell transplant. The TCR was taken from a man aged 60 to 69 with myelodysplastic syndrome. Some clones in this sample may be carry-over from other donors' samples. The chain couples TRBV11-2 to TRBJ2-7, with 9 bases lining up with TRBD1. CDR3 in amino acids: CASSLGYRGLPISEQYF. In DNA form, the CDR3 reads TGTGCCAGCAGCTTAGGCTACAGGGGGCTCCCGATCTCCGAGCAGTACTTC.